Listed here are 5 T cell receptor beta chains from one sample, sequenced in a study of T cell responses to AZD1222 COVID-19 vaccine. The method was immunoSEQ multiplex PCR; TCRdb's version includes in-frame clones alone and lacks a portion of them. The data hold some 100,000 clones, with 85% to 90% observed a single time. The sequencing here drew on peripheral blood, taken 28 days after the second AZD1222 dose. The receptors come from an adult who received the AZD1222 COVID-19 vaccine.

The V and J genes are TRBV6-4 and TRBJ2-2; TRBD1 agrees at 8 bases. Losses at the gene ends were 6 bases for V and 5 bases for J; bases not matched to a gene: 11. The CDR3 runs to 16 residues. Germline CDR1 and CDR2: MRHNA and SNTAGT. The DNA for the CDR3 is TGTGCCAGCAGAAAAACCCAAACAGGGGGGACCGGGGAGCTGTTTTTT. It encodes CASRKTQTGGTGELFF.

The genes are TRBV19 and TRBJ1-5, with 7 bases that match TRBD1. After removal of 2 bases from V and 0 bases from J, the junction contained 7 bases not matched to a gene. Germline V gene data show CDR1 as LNHDA and CDR2 as SQIVND (reference sequence). The CDR3 covers 17 residues. The DNA for the CDR3 is TGTGCCAGTAGTATAAAGGGACAGTCGATTAGCAATCAGCCCCAGCATTTT. This translates into CASSIKGQSISNQPQHF.

This chain uses TRBV7-2 with TRBJ2-2; D is unresolved. This CDR3 comprises 16 residues. The V gene's germline CDR1 is SGHTA and CDR2 FQGNSA. The V end lost 1 base, the J end lost 0 bases, and 9 bases lay between the germline ends. The chain's CDR3 is CASSLEEPSNTGELFF. The CDR3 region has the DNA TGTGCCAGCAGCTTAGAGGAGCCCTCGAACACCGGGGAGCTGTTTTTT. Looking up the rest from reference TRBV7-2 and TRBJ2-2 gives the full variable domain: GAGVSQSPSNKVTEKGKDVELRCDPISGHTALYWYRQSLGQGLEFLIYFQGNSAPDKSGLPSDRFSAERTGGSVSTLTIQRTQQEDSAVYLCASSLEEPSNTGELFFGEGSRLTVL.

The chain carries TRBV4-1 and TRBJ2-3; 8 bases are a match to TRBD2. V lost 1 base and J lost 0; bases outside the gene matches: 12. The germline CDR1 and CDR2 sequences are MGHRA and YSYEKL. This CDR3 region has 19 residues. CDR3 residues: CASSQGKAGVTTSTDTQYF. DNA for the CDR3: TGCGCCAGCAGCCAAGGTAAAGCGGGGGTAACCACGAGCACAGATACGCAGTATTTT.

This rearrangement joins TRBV15 to TRBJ1-1; D not resolved. V was shortened by 1 base and J by 5 bases, with 11 bases between the two germline ends. Germline CDR1 reads LNHNV; CDR2 reads YYDKDF (reference sequence). This CDR3 contains 14 residues. CDR3 nucleotide sequence: TGTGCCACCAGCAGAGTTTCGGGCGGGACTGAAGCTTTCTTT. Its translation: CATSRVSGGTEAFF.